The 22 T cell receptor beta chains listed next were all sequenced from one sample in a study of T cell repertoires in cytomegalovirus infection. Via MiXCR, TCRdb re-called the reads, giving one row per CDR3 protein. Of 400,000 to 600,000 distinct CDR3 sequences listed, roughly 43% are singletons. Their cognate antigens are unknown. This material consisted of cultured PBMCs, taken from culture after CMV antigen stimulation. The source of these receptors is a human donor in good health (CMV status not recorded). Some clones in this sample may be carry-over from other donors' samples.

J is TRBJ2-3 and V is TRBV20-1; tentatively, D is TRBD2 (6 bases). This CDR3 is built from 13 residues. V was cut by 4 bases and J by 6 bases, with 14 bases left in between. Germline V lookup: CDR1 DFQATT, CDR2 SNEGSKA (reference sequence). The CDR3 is CSANELALDTQYF. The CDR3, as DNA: TGCAGTGCTAATGAACTAGCCTTGGATACGCAGTATTTT.

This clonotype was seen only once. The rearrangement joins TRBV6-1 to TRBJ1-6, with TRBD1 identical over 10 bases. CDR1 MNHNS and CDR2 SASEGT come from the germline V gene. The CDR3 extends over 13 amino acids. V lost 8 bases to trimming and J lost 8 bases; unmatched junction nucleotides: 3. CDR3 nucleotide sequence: TGTGCCAGCCGGACAGGGGGACATTCACCCCTCCACTTT. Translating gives CASRTGGHSPLHF.

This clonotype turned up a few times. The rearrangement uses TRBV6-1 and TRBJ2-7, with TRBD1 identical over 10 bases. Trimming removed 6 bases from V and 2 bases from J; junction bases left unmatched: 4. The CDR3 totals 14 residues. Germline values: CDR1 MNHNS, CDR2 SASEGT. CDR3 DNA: TGTGCCAGCAGCCAGGGACAGGGGCCCTACGAGCAGTACTTC. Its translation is CASSQGQGPYEQYF.

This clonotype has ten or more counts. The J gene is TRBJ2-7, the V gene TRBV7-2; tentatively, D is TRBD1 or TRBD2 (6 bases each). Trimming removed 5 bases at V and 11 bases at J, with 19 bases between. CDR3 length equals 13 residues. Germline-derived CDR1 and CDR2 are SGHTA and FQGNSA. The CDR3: CASSPRGALNKYF. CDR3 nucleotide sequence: TGTGCCAGCAGCCCTAGGGGGGCCCTGAATAAGTACTTC.

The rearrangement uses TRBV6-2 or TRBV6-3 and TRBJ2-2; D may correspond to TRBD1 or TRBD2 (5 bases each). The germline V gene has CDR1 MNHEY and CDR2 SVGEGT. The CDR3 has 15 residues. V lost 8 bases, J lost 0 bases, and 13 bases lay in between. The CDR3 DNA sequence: TGTGCCAGCGGCCGAGGGGTTACGAACACCGGGGAGCTGTTTTTT. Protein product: CASGRGVTNTGELFF.

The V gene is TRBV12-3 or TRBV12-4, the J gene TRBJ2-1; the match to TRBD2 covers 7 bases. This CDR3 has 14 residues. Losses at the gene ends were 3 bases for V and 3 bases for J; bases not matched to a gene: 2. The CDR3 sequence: CASSFTGGYNEQFF. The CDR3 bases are TGTGCCAGCAGTTTTACGGGGGGCTACAATGAGCAGTTCTTC.

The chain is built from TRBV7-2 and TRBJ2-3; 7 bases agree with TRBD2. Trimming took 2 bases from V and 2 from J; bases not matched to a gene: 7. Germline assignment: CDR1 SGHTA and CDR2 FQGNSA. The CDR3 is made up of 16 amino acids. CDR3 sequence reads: CASSLWAAGPTDTQYF. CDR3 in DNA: TGTGCCAGCAGCTTATGGGCAGCGGGACCCACAGATACGCAGTATTTT.

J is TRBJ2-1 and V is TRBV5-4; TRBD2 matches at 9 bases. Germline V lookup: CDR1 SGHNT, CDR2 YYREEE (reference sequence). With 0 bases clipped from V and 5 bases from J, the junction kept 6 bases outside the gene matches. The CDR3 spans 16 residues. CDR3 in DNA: TGTGCCAGCAGCTTGGGAGGTAGCGGGGGAGACAATGAGCAGTTCTTC. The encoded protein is CASSLGGSGGDNEQFF.

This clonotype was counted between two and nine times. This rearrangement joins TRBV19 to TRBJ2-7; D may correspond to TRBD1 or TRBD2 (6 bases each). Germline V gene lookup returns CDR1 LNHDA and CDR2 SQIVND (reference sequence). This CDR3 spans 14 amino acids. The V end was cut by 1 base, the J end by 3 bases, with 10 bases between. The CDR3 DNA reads TGTGCCAGTAGTATAGCCGGGGGCGGCTACGAGCAGTACTTC. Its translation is CASSIAGGGYEQYF.

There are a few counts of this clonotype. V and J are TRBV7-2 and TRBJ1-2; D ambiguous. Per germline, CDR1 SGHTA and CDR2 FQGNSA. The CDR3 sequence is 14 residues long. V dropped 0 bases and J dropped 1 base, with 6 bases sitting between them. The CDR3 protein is CASSLALVNYGYTF. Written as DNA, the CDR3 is TGTGCCAGCAGCTTAGCGCTTGTTAACTATGGCTACACCTTC.

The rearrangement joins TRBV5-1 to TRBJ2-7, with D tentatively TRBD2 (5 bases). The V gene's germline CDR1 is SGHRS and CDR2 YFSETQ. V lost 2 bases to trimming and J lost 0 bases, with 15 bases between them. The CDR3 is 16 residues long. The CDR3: CASSLISSVSSYEQYF. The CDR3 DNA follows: TGCGCCAGCAGCTTAATTAGTAGCGTGAGCTCCTACGAGCAGTACTTC.

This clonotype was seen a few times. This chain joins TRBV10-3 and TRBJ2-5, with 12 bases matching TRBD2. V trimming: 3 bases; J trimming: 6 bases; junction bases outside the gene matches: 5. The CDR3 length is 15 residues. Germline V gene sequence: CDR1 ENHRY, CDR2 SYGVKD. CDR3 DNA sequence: TGTGCCATCAGTGACCCTACTAGCGGGGGGAAGACCCAGTACTTC. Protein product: CAISDPTSGGKTQYF.

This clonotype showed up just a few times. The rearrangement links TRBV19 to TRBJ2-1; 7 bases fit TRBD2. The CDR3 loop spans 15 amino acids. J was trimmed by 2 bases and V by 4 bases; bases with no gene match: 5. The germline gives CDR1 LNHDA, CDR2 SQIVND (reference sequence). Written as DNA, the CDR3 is TGTGCCAGTAGTACGTGGACTAGTACCTACAATGAGCAGTTCTTC. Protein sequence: CASSTWTSTYNEQFF.

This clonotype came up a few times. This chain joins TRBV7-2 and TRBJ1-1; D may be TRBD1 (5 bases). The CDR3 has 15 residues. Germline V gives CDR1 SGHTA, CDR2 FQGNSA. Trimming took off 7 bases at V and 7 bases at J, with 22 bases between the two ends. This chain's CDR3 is CASTRRRGIPFEAFF. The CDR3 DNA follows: TGTGCCAGCACCAGGCGGCGGGGCATACCCTTTGAAGCTTTCTTT.

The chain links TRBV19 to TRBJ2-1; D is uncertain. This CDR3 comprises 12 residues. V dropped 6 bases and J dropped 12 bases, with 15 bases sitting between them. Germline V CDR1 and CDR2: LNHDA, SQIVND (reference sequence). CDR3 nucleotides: TGTGCCAGTAGCACAGCCGGGCCGATGCAGTTCTTC. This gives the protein CASSTAGPMQFF.

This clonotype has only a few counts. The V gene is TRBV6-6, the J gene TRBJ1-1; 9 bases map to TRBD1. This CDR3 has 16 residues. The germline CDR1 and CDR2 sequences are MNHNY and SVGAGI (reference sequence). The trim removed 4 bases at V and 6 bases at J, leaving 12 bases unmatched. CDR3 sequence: CASSSTQGTGSAEAFF. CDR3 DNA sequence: TGTGCCAGCAGTTCCACCCAAGGGACAGGGTCCGCTGAAGCTTTCTTT.

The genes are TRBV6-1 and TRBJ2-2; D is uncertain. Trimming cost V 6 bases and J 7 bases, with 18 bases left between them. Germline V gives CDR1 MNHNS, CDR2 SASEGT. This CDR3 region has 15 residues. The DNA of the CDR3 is TGTGCCAGCAGCACTCGCATAGTAACAAACGGGGAGCTGTTTTTT. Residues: CASSTRIVTNGELFF.

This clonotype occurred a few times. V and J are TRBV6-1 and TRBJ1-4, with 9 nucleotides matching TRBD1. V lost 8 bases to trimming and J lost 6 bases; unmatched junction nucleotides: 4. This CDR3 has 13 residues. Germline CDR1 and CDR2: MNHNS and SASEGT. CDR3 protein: CASHRGPYEKLFF. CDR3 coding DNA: TGTGCCAGCCACAGGGGGCCTTATGAAAAACTGTTTTTT.

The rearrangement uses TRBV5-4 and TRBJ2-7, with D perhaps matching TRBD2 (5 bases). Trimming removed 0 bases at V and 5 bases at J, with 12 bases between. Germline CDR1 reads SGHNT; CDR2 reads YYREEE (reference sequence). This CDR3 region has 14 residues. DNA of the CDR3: TGTGCCAGCAGCTTGGCCTTCGAGGGCCACGAGCAGTACTTC. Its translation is CASSLAFEGHEQYF.

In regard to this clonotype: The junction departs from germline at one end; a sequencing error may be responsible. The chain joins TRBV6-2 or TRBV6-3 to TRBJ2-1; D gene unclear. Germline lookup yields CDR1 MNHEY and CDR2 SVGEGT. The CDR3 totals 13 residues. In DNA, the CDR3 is TGTGCCAGCACTTACCCGGAATCTGACGAGCAGTTCTTC. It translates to CASTYPESDEQFF.

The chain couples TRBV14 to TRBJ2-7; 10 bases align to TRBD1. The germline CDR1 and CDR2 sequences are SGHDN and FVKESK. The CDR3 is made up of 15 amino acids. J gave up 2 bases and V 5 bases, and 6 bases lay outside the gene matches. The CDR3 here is CASSSPGQGTYEQYF. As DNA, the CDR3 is TGTGCCAGCAGCTCACCGGGACAGGGGACCTACGAGCAGTACTTC. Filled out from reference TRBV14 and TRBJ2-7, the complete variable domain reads EAGVTQFPSHSVIEKGQTVTLRCDPISGHDNLYWYRRVMGKEIKFLLHFVKESKQDESGMPNNRFLAERTGGTYSTLKVQPAELEDSGVYFCASSSPGQGTYEQYFGPGTRLTVT.

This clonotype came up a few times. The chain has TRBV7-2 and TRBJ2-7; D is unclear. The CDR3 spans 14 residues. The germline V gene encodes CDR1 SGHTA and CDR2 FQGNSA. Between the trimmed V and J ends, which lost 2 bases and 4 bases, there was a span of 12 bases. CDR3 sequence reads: CASSLLGLGYEQYF. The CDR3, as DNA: TGTGCCAGCAGCTTACTCGGGTTAGGGTACGAGCAGTACTTC.